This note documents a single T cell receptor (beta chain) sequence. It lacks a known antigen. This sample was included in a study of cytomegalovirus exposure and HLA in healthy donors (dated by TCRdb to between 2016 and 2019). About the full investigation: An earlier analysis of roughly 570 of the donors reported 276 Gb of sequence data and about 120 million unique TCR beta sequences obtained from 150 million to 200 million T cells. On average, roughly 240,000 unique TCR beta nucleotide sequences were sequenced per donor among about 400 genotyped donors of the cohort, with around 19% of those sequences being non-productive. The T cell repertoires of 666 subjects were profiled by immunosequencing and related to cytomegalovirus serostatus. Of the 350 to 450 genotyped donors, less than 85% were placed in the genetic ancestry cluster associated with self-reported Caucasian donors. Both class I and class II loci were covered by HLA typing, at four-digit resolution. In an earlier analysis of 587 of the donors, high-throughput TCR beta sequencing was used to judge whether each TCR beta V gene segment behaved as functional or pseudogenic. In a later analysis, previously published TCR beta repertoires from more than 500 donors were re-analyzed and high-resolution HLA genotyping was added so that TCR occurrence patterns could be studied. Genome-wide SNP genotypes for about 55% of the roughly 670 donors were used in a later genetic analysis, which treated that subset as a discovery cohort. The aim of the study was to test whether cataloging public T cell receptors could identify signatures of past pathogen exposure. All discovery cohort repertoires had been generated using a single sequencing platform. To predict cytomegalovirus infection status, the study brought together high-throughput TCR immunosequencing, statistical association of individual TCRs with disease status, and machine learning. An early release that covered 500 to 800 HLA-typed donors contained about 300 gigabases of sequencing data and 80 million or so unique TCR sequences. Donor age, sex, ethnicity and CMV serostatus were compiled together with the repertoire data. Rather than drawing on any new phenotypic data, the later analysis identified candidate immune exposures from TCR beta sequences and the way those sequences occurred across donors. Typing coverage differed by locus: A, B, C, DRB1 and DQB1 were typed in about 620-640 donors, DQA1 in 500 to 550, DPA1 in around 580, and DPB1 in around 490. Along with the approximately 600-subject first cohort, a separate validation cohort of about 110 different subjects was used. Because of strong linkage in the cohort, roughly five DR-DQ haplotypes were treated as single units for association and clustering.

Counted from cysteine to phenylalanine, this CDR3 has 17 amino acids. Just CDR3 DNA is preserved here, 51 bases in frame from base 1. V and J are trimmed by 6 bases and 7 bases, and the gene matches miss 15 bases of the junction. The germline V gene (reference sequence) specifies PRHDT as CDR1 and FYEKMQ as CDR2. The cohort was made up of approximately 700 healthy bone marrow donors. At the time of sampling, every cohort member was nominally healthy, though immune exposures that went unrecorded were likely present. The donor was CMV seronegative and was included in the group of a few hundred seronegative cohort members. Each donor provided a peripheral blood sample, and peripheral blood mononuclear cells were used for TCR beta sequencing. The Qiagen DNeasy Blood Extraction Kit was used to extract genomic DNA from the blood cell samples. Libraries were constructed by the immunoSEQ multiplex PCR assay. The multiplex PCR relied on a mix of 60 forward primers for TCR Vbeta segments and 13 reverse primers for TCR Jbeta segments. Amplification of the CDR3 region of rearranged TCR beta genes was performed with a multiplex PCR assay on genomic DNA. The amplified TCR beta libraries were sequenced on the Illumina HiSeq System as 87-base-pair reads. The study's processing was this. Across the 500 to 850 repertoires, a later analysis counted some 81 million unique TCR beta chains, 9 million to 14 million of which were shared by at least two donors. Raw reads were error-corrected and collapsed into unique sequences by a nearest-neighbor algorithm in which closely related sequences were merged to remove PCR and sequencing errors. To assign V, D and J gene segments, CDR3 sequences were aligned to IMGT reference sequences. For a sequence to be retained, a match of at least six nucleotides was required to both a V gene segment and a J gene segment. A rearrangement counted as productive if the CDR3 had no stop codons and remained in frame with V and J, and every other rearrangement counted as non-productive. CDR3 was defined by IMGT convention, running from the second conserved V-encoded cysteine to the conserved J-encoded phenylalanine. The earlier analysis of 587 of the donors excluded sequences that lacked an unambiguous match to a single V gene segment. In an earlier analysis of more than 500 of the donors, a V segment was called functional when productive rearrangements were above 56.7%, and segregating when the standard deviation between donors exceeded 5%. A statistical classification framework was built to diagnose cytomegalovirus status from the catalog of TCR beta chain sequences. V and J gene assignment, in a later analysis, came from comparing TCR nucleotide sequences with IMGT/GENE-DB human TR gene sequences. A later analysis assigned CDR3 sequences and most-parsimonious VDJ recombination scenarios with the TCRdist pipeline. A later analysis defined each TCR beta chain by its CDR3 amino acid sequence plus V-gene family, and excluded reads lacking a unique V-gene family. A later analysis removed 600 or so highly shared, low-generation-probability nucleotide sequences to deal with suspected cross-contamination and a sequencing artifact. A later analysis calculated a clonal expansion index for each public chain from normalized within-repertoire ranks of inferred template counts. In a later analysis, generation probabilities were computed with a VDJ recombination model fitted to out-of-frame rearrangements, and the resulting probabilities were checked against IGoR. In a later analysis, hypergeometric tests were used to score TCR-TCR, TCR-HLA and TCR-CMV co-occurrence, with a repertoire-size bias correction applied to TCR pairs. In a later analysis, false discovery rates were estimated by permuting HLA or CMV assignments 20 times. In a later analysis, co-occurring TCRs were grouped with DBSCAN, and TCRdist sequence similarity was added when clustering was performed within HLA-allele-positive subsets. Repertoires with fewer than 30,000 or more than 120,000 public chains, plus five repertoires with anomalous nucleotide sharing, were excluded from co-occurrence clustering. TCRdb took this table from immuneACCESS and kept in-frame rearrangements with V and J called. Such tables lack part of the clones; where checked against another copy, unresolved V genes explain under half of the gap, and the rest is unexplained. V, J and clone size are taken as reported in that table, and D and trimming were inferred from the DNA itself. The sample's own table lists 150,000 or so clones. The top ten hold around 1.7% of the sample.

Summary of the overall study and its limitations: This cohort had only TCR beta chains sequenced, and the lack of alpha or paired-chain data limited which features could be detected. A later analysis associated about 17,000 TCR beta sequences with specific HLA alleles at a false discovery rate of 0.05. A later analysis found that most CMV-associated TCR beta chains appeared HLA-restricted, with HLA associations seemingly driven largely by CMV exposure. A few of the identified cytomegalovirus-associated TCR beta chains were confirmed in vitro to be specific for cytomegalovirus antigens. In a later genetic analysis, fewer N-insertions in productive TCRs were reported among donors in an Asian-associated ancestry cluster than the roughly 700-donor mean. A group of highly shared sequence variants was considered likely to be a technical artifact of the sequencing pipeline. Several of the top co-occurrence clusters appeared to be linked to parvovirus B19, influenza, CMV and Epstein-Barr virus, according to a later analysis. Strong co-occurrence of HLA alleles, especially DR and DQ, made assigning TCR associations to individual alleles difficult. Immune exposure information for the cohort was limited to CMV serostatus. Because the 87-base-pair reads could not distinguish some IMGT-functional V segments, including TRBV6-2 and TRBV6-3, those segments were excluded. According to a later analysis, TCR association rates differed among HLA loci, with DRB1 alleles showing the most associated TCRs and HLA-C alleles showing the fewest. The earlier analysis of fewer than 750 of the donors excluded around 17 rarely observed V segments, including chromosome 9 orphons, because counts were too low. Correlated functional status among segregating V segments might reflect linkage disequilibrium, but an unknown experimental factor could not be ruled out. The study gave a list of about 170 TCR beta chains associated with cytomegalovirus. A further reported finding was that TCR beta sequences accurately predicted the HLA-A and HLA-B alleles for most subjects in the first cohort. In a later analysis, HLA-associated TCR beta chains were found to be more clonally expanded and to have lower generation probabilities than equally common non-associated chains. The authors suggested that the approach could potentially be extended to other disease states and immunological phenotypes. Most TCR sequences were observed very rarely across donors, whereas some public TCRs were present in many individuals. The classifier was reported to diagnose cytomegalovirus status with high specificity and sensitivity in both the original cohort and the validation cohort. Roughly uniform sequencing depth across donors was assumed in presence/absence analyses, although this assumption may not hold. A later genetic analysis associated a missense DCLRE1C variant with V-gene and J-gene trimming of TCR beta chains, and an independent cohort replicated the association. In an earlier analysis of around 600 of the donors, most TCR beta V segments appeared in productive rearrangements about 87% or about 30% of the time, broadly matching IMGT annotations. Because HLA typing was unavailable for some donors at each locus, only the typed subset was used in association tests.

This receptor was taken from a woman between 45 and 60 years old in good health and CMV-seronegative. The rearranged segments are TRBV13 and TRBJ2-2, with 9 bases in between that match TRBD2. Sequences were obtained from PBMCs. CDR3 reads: CASRPPPGLARGGELFF. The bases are TGTGCCAGCAGACCCCCCCCGGGACTAGCCAGGGGCGGGGAGCTGTTTTTT.